These 17 T cell receptor beta chains came from one sample sequenced in a study of CD8+CD57+ T cells in acquired aplastic anemia. Investigators profiled TCR beta VDJ and CDR3 from genomic DNA template. TCRdb reprocessed the reads via MiXCR and lists one record per CDR3 protein. The table records roughly 420,000 distinct CDR3 sequences, roughly 64% of them present only once. The sequencing input was sorted CD4+, CD8+, or CD8+CD57+ T cells (not recorded which) from PBMCs. Receptor source: a human donor in good health, serving as a control.

This clonotype was seen many times. The chain employs TRBV20-1 and TRBJ2-1; TRBD2 matches 11 bases. The CDR3 has 15 residues. The germline gives CDR1 DFQATT, CDR2 SNEGSKA (reference sequence). J gave up 8 bases and V 2 bases, and 8 bases lay outside the gene matches. DNA of the CDR3: TGCAGTGCTAGACGTACTAGCGGGGGTTCAGATGAGCAGTTCTTC. Encoded protein: CSARRTSGGSDEQFF.

For the CDR3, the DNA is TGTGCCGGAACCTCGGGACCTAGGTACCAGCCCCAGCATTTT. It encodes CAGTSGPRYQPQHF. The rearrangement uses TRBV5-5 and TRBJ1-5, with D possibly matching TRBD1 (5 bases). CDR3 length equals 14 residues. The germline gives CDR1 SGHKS, CDR2 YYEKEE (reference sequence). The V and J ends lost 10 bases and 7 bases respectively, with 21 bases between them.

A note on this clonotype: The conserved closing phenylalanine or tryptophan is absent in this CDR3, likely reflecting a read error. It is unclear where the CDR3 begins or ends on the DNA, so no DNA is shown, and the CDR3 is as TCRdb lists it. The gene calls are TRBV7-9 and TRBJ2-1; the D call in the table, TRBD1, was not verified against the DNA. CDR1 SEHNR and CDR2 FQNEAQ come from the germline V gene (reference sequence). The CDR3 region is 13 residues in length, termini included. CDR3 sequence: CASSLASGAAQLG.

For this clonotype: Mismatch with germline at one junction end may stem from a read error. The chain recombines TRBV29-1 with TRBJ1-1; the D is unclear. This CDR3 has 15 residues. Germline lookup yields CDR1 SQVTM and CDR2 ANQGSEA. In DNA form, the CDR3 reads TGCAGTGTTGGCCTCTCTGAGAGTAGTGACACTGAAGCTTTCTTT. Protein product: CSVGLSESSDTEAFF.

Turning to this clonotype: Relative to the germline gene, one junction end is altered; a read error may explain this. In nucleotides, the CDR3 is TGCGCCAGCAGCCTCGGACAGTCAACAGATACGCAGTATTTTTTT. Protein: CASSLGQSTDTQYFF. The chain carries TRBV7-8 and TRBJ1-4, with a tentative D call TRBD1 (6 bases). This CDR3 spans 15 amino acids. Germline V lookup: CDR1 SGHVS, CDR2 FQNEAQ.

The chain couples TRBV5-1 to TRBJ2-3, with TRBD1 matching over 9 bases. This CDR3 has 15 residues. Germline CDR1 is SGHRS and CDR2 is YFSETQ. The J segment lost 11 bases and the V segment lost 4 bases, leaving 14 bases of the junction unmatched. The CDR3 DNA sequence: TGCGCCAGCAGCGAGGGACAGGGACGCTACAATGAGCAGTATTTT. This sequence encodes CASSEGQGRYNEQYF.

To note about this clonotype: The CDR3 does not end in the conserved phenylalanine or tryptophan, so this is likely a read error. No DNA is shown, since the ends of the CDR3 on it are uncertain; the CDR3 is the one TCRdb lists. The genes are TRBV7-2 and TRBJ2-5; the DNA was not used to check the table's D call, TRBD1. Looked up from germline, CDR1 is SGHTA and CDR2 is FQGNSA. The CDR3 sequence runs 13 residues, both termini included. This CDR3 is CASSLDPQGDQPQ.

The chain uses TRBV20-1 and TRBJ1-2, with TRBD1 as a possible D gene (5 bases). The CDR3 extends over 14 amino acids. Looked up from germline, CDR1 is DFQATT and CDR2 is SNEGSKA (reference sequence). V shed 0 bases and J shed 4 bases, with 12 bases lying between them. CDR3 DNA sequence: TGCAGTGCTAGAGATCCCACCAGGGTCTATGGCTACACCTTC. This gives the protein CSARDPTRVYGYTF.

Notes on this clonotype: This is likely a read error, given that the CDR3 carries no conserved phenylalanine or tryptophan at its end. The limits of the CDR3 on the DNA are not certain, so only TCRdb's listed CDR3 is given. The chain is built from TRBV19 and TRBJ1-6. The germline V gene encodes CDR1 LNHDA and CDR2 SQIVND (reference sequence). The CDR3 totals 14 residues, both ends included. The CDR3 reads CASSIDHSDNSPLL.

This chain uses TRBV25-1 with TRBJ2-3; no clear D. The CDR3 contains 18 residues. Per germline, CDR1 MGHDK and CDR2 SYGVNS. With 6 bases removed from V and 0 bases from J, the gap between germline ends came to 22 bases. CDR3 sequence: CASRQTKILWDSTDTQYF. CDR3 DNA sequence: TGTGCCAGCAGGCAGACAAAGATACTTTGGGATAGCACAGATACGCAGTATTTT.

For this clonotype: Its ends do not fully match the called genes, so a read error is possible. The rearrangement links TRBV7-8 to TRBJ2-2, with D possibly matching TRBD1 (7 bases). The CDR3 totals 12 residues. Per germline, CDR1 SGHVS and CDR2 FQNEAQ. CDR3 DNA sequence: TGTGCCAGCAGTGAGGCCAGGGGGGAGCTGTTCTTT. Its translation: CASSEARGELFF. The variable domain in full, with the rest retrieved from reference TRBV7-8 and TRBJ2-2, is GAGVSQSPRYKVAKRGQDVALRCDPISGHVSLFWYQQALGQGPEFLTYFQNEAQLDKSGLPSDRFFAERPEGSVSTLKIQRTQQEDSAVYLCASSEARGELFFGEGSRLTVL.

Notes on this clonotype: The junction shows a germline mismatch at one end, possibly a read error. J is TRBJ1-2 and V is TRBV9; D not resolved. There are 14 residues in the CDR3. Germline loops: CDR1 SGDLS, CDR2 YYNGEE. This chain's CDR3 is CASSIGIQPQRFAF. CDR3 bases: TGTGCCAGCAGTATAGGCATCCAGCCCCAGCGCTTTGCCTTC.

The chain uses TRBV7-3 and TRBJ1-2; tentatively, D is TRBD1 (6 bases). This CDR3 is 14 amino acids long. Trimming cost V 6 bases and J 6 bases, with 17 bases left between them. Germline CDR1 is SGHTA and CDR2 is FQGTGA. The DNA for the CDR3 is TGTGCCAGCAGTTTCCGCGGGACAAGCGATGGCTACACCTTC. Protein sequence: CASSFRGTSDGYTF.

J is TRBJ2-6 and V is TRBV7-2; TRBD2 agrees at 13 bases. CDR1 SGHTA and CDR2 FQGNSA come from the germline V gene. The CDR3 covers 16 residues. V lost 4 bases and J lost 16; bases outside the gene matches: 13. The DNA of the CDR3 is TGTGCCAGCAGCTCCAGGACTAGCGGGGGCGAGACCCAGCTGACTTTC. Residues: CASSSRTSGGETQLTF.

This clonotype has more than one count but fewer than ten. This chain uses TRBV24-1 with TRBJ1-2, with 10 bases fitting TRBD1. V shed 7 bases and J 6 bases; nucleotides not matched to a gene: 7. The CDR3 is made up of 14 amino acids. CDR1 KGHDR and CDR2 SFDVKD come from the germline V gene. The CDR3 sequence is CATRGTGEGNGYTF. CDR3 DNA: TGTGCCACCAGAGGGACAGGGGAAGGAAATGGCTACACCTTC.

The V call is TRBV7-2, the J call TRBJ2-6; D unresolved. CDR1 SGHTA and CDR2 FQGNSA come from the germline V gene. This CDR3 has 13 amino acids. Trimming took 8 bases from V and 4 from J, leaving 9 bases between them. The CDR3 sequence: CASGISGANVLTF. For the CDR3, the DNA is TGTGCCAGCGGGATCAGCGGGGCCAACGTCCTGACTTTC.

The J gene is TRBJ2-3, the V gene TRBV24-1; 7 nucleotides line up with TRBD2. V gave up 5 bases and J gave up 7 bases; unmatched junction bases: 17. Germline V gives CDR1 KGHDR, CDR2 SFDVKD. CDR3 size: 17 residues. The CDR3 coding sequence is TGTGCCACCAGTGCCTGGAGGAGAGCGGGGAGCCTCAATACGCAGTATTTT. It yields the protein CATSAWRRAGSLNTQYF.